The entry that follows covers one T cell receptor (beta chain) sequence. No antigen is known for it. Per-base quality was not reported, and no clone a single base away is much larger than it. The time point label on this specimen signifies: persistent/refractory GD, antithyroid drugs over 5 years with positive TRAb. For both TCR sequencing and RNA sequencing, RNA was extracted from PBMCs using TRIzol. Graves' disease was diagnosed according to American Thyroid Association guidelines. Patients were recruited from an endocrinology department in Xi'an, China. Each patient gave about 8.1 milliliters of peripheral blood, collected in an EDTA anticoagulant tube. Ficoll Paque Plus density gradient separation was used to isolate PBMCs, and no further T cell sorting was performed. An Agilent 2100 Bioanalyzer and agarose gel were used to check RNA quality, and a NanoDrop 2000 was used to measure RNA concentration.

The sample originates from a study of regulatory T cells in long-lasting Graves disease (dated by TCRdb to about 2021). Some background on the complete study: Persistent Graves' disease was defined as persistently positive TSH receptor autoantibodies together with antithyroid drug treatment for over 5 years. The study was registered as a clinical trial and conducted in China. Patients with persistent Graves' disease were compared with patients with newly diagnosed Graves' disease using TCR sequencing and RNA sequencing of peripheral blood. In the clinical cohort, patients with persistent Graves' disease had used antithyroid drugs for an average of about 9.3 years. A total of approximately 35 samples underwent TCR sequencing: around 13 from persistent and around 20 from newly diagnosed Graves' disease patients. The full study reports these points: As a limitation, the authors acknowledged that the small sample size may reduce accuracy. Only the TCR beta chain was sequenced and analyzed. Compared with newly diagnosed patients, patients with persistent Graves' disease had lower TCR Shannon entropy and fewer highly expanded clones, which suggests clonal expansion. A larger number of public clonotypes was shared among persistent patients (more than 2,500) than among newly diagnosed patients (around 970). Because the primary lesion, thyroid tissue, could not be accessed, the study looked at peripheral blood alone. Persistent disease showed preferential use of TRBV28, TRBJ1-2 and TRBJ2-5, whereas newly diagnosed disease favored TRBV20-1 and TRBJ2-1.

The CDR3 numbers 15 residues from cysteine through phenylalanine. Only the CDR3 DNA stays, 45 bases, in frame from base 1. As encoded in the germline V gene, CDR1 is SGHTA while CDR2 is FQGNSA. The germline V and J ends show losses of 5 bases and 3 bases respectively, and no gene match explains 5 bases of the junction. Libraries were prepared through multiplex PCR. TCRdb names Illumina HiSeq 4000 as the instrument used. iRepertoire HTBI primers and Arm-PCR amplification of CDR3 regions were used to construct TCR beta libraries. PCR products were gel purified before sequencing. Turning to the authors' computational methods: Gene usage analysis of CDR3 amino acid clonotypes relied on the roughly 58 TRBV and 14 TRBJ segments identified across samples. COPE and FqMerger were used to merge filtered high-quality paired reads into contigs. Contigs were aligned with BLAST to IMGT TRBV, TRBD and TRBJ reference genes, and CDR3 was defined per IMGT. Clonotypes above 0.1% frequency were classified as highly expanded clones. Repertoire diversity was measured by Shannon entropy, and V-J evenness by the Gini coefficient. A clonotype found in more than one individual was treated as public. Clones were called with MiXCR by TCRdb after fastp trimmed the public reads at Q25, and only in-frame beta chains were retained. All rows with the same CDR3 protein become a single entry with the most common DNA and genes. The V and J calls come from TCRdb's annotation, not from the publication. The sample table contains roughly 450,000 distinct CDR3 sequences; only one count was recorded for approximately 23% of them. The ten top clones hold roughly 14% of the sample.

The sequencing here drew on peripheral blood mononuclear cells (PBMCs), taken when the disease was refractory, from a patient treated with antithyroid drugs. The sequence links TRBV7-2 to TRBJ1-5, and TRBD1 aligns with 9 junction nucleotides. This TCR was sampled from a female donor with Graves disease. The CDR3 sequence is CASSDRDRVNQPQHF. Here is the DNA: TGTGCCAGCAGCGACCGGGACAGGGTCAATCAGCCCCAGCATTTT.